This T cell receptor beta chain was recorded in a study of cytomegalovirus exposure and HLA in healthy donors. Whole-study findings and limits: Looking again later, the authors saw that most CMV-associated TCR beta chains seemed HLA-restricted. The only immune exposure information that was available was CMV serostatus. Earlier analysis found most TCR beta V segments productive about 90% or about 30% of the time.

The PCR used 60 Vbeta and 13 Jbeta primers. This table comes from immunoSEQ multiplex PCR, and its TCRdb copy is limited to in-frame clones, with some not included. This table has 85,000 to 130,000 clones, around a tenth appearing once. Germline CDR1 and CDR2: MNHEY and SMNVEV (reference sequence). The CDR3 consists of 14 residues. Unmatched junction bases numbered 5, after V lost 6 bases and J lost 5 bases. This clone was found a few times. Its specificity is unknown. The receptor was derived from a man aged 40-49 years in good health and CMV-seropositive. Input material: PBMCs. J is TRBJ2-5 and V is TRBV27, with 11 bases matching TRBD2. This CDR3 is CASRTSGKRETQYF. For the CDR3, the DNA is TGTGCCAGCAGGACTAGCGGGAAGAGGGAGACCCAGTACTTC.